This entry is about one T cell receptor beta chain. The antigen is not known. The data were obtained in a study of T cell responses to AZD1222 COVID-19 vaccine. Data came from immunoSEQ multiplex PCR; TCRdb stores just in-frame clones and leaves some out. Of fewer than 100,000 clones in the sample, around nine tenths were seen once. The CDR3 runs 15 residues. Germline V gene sequence: CDR1 SGHAT, CDR2 FQNNGV. Trimming took off 5 bases at V and 5 bases at J, with 18 bases between the two ends. Overall study results and limits: Only a handful of AZD1222 recipients, several in all, had baseline seropositivity.

The TCR comes from an adult in good health. This chain links TRBV11-2 with TRBJ1-2; maybe TRBD1 (5 bases). The specimen comprised peripheral blood, sampled on day 0 of AZD1222 vaccination. CDR3 coding DNA: TGTGCCAGCAGCCCTCTAGGGCAGGGCGGGTATGGCTACACCTTC. Residues: CASSPLGQGGYGYTF.